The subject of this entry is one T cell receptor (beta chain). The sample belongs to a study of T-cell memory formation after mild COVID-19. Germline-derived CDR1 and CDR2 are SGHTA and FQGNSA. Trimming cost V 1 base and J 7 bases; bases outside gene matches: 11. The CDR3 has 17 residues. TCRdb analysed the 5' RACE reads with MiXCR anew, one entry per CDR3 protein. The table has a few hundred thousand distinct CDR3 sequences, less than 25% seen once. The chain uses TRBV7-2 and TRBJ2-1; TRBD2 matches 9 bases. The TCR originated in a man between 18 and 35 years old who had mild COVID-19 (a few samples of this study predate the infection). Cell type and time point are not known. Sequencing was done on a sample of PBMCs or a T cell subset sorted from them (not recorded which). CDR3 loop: CASSLVAGGRMGNEQFF. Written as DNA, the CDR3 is TGTGCCAGCAGCTTAGTTGCGGGGGGGCGTATGGGGAATGAGCAGTTCTTC.